The clone carrying this T cell receptor (beta chain) was recorded a few times. Antigen unknown. Over 18 months, lack of ophthalmopathy progression marked Graves' hyperthyroidism as stable. Exclusion followed for patients with uncontrolled infection, other autoimmune disease, pregnancy or lactation. Out of 10 ml of fresh peripheral blood came the PBMCs. This entry comes from a study of T cells in Graves' hyperthyroidism and ophthalmopathy. CDR1 is SGHTA and CDR2 is FQGNSA in the germline V gene. V lost 2 bases to trimming and J lost 6 bases; unmatched junction nucleotides: 11. The CDR3 is 17 amino acids. RNA transcripts yielded amplified TCR beta CDR3 regions. HTBI primers were employed in a first-round RT-PCR of the TCR CDR3. TCRdb ran MiXCR on the multiplex PCR reads and lists one entry per CDR3 protein. The sample records 200,000 to 250,000 distinct CDR3 sequences, roughly a sixth being singletons.

The study, taken as a whole, reports: Most thyroid-expanded clonotypes above 0.001 were also found in blood.

The sequence was obtained from a man in his fifties or sixties with Graves' hyperthyroidism. This chain joins TRBV7-2 and TRBJ2-2; TRBD1 matches at 8 bases. The specimen was blood. The CDR3 region has the DNA TGTGCCAGCAGCTTATACGGTCCCGGACAGGGCTCCGGGGAGCTGTTTTTT. Translated, it gives CASSLYGPGQGSGELFF.